Following are 11 T cell receptor beta chains from one sample sequenced in a study of blood T cell repertoires in COVID-19. Libraries were prepared by immunoSEQ multiplex PCR; TCRdb keeps only in-frame clonotypes and omits some of them. In the table there are about 79,000 clones, around 89% of which are singletons. Sequencing was performed on peripheral blood. The receptors here all came from a man between 65 and 85 years old with active or convalescent COVID-19.

The chain couples TRBV7-3 to TRBJ1-1; tentative D call: TRBD1 (6 bases). The CDR3 spans 13 residues. Trimming left V 5 bases short and J 3 bases short, with 10 bases between. Looked up from germline, CDR1 is SGHTA and CDR2 is FQGTGA. The CDR3 loop is CASSLGQYTEAFF. The CDR3 region has the DNA TGTGCCAGCAGCCTTGGACAGTACACTGAAGCTTTCTTT. Drawing the rest from reference TRBV7-3 and TRBJ1-1, the complete variable domain is GAGVSQTPSNKVTEKGKYVELRCDPISGHTALYWYRQSLGQGPEFLIYFQGTGAADDSGLPNDRFFAVRPEGSVSTLKIQRTERGDSAVYLCASSLGQYTEAFFGQGTRLTVV.

J is TRBJ1-6 and V is TRBV7-9; the match to TRBD1 covers 7 bases. Germline CDR1 and CDR2: SEHNR and FQNEAQ (reference sequence). With V trimmed by 1 base and J by 10 bases, 7 bases remained unmatched. This CDR3 is built from 15 residues. CDR3 residues: CASSLGQGGPSPLHF. The CDR3 DNA sequence: TGTGCCAGCAGCTTAGGGCAGGGGGGACCGTCACCCCTCCACTTT.

This clone occurred once. V usage is TRBV30 and J usage is TRBJ2-7, with 9 nucleotides matching TRBD1. Germline loops: CDR1 GTSNPN, CDR2 SVGIG (reference sequence). The CDR3 covers 16 residues. V lost 3 bases, J lost 0 bases, and 9 bases stayed unmatched. In DNA, the CDR3 is TGTGCCTGGAGGGGACAGGGTTGGGGTGGCTCCTACGAGCAGTACTTC. Translating it yields CAWRGQGWGGSYEQYF.

In its sample, this clone was seen a few times. The chain employs TRBV5-1 and TRBJ1-1; 9 bases are a match to TRBD1. Per germline, CDR1 SGHRS and CDR2 YFSETQ. The CDR3 is 15 amino acids. Losses at the gene ends were 4 bases for V and 0 bases for J; bases not matched to a gene: 4. CDR3 in DNA: TGCGCCAGCAGCACGGGACAGGGAATGAACACTGAAGCTTTCTTT. Amino acid sequence: CASSTGQGMNTEAFF.

The chain has TRBV18 and TRBJ1-4, with 8 bases lining up with TRBD1. J gave up 7 bases and V 3 bases, and 4 bases lay outside the gene matches. The CDR3 is 14 amino acids. Germline CDR1 and CDR2: KGHSH and LQKENI. The CDR3 spells CASSPGRGPEKLFF. The CDR3 DNA reads as TGTGCCAGCTCACCGGGCAGGGGGCCTGAAAAACTGTTTTTT.

The chain carries TRBV28 and TRBJ1-3; the D gene is possibly TRBD1 (5 bases). The CDR3 sequence is 13 residues long. From germline, CDR1 is MDHEN and CDR2 SYDVKM. Trimming cost V 5 bases and J 8 bases, with 13 bases left between them. The CDR3 nucleotides are TGTGCCAGCAGTCAGGGCCCCGTGGACACCATATATTTT. Protein sequence: CASSQGPVDTIYF. Together with reference TRBV28 and TRBJ1-3, the CDR3 gives the full variable domain: DVKVTQSSRYLVKRTGEKVFLECVQDMDHENMFWYRQDPGLGLRLIYFSYDVKMKEKGDIPEGYSVSREKKERFSLILESASTNQTSMYLCASSQGPVDTIYFGEGSWLTVV.

This chain links TRBV28 with TRBJ1-1; 7 bases align to TRBD1. Germline CDR1 and CDR2: MDHEN and SYDVKM. CDR3 size: 13 residues. The trim removed 6 bases at V and 4 bases at J, leaving 5 bases unmatched. CDR3 in amino acids: CASRTPGGTEAFF. The DNA for the CDR3 is TGTGCCAGCAGAACTCCAGGGGGCACTGAAGCTTTCTTT.

The V call is TRBV30, the J call TRBJ1-5, with 10 nucleotides matching TRBD1. From germline, CDR1 is GTSNPN and CDR2 SVGIG (reference sequence). Trimming cost V 0 bases and J 4 bases; bases outside gene matches: 6. The CDR3 sequence is 16 residues long. This chain's CDR3 is CAWSVRQGAFNQPQHF. The CDR3 coding sequence is TGTGCCTGGAGTGTACGACAGGGGGCTTTTAATCAGCCCCAGCATTTT.

The CDR3 here is CAWSLTDTYTGELFF. The CDR3 nucleotides read TGTGCCTGGAGTCTGACGGACACCTACACCGGGGAGCTGTTTTTT. The rearrangement links TRBV30 to TRBJ2-2; D possibly corresponds to TRBD1 (5 bases). The germline gives CDR1 GTSNPN, CDR2 SVGIG (reference sequence). The CDR3 is 15 amino acids. V was cut by 2 bases and J by 3 bases, with 13 bases left in between.

This clone was detected a few times. The chain employs TRBV6-1 and TRBJ1-6, with unresolved D. This CDR3 has 18 residues. CDR1 is MNHNS, CDR2 SASEGT, per germline. The V gene lost 0 bases and the J gene lost 8 bases, with 20 bases spanning the gap. The CDR3 sequence: CASSEALERLKADSPLHF. In DNA form, the CDR3 reads TGTGCCAGCAGTGAAGCATTAGAACGCCTAAAGGCGGATTCACCCCTCCACTTT.

The genes are TRBV6-5 and TRBJ2-7; D possibly corresponds to TRBD2 (5 bases). Germline CDR1 MNHEY, CDR2 SVGAGI. The CDR3 consists of 14 residues. The V gene lost 1 base and the J gene lost 0 bases, with 7 bases spanning the gap. CDR3 DNA: TGTGCCAGCAGTTACTACCGGGACTCCTACGAGCAGTACTTC. It translates to CASSYYRDSYEQYF.